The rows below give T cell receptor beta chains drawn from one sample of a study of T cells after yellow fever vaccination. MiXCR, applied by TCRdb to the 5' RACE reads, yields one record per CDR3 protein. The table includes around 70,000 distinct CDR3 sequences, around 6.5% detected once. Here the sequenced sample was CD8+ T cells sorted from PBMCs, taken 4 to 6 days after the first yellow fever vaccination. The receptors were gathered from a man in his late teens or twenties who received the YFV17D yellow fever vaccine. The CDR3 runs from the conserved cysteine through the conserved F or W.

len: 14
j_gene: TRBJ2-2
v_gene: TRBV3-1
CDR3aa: CASSKGPVWGELFF

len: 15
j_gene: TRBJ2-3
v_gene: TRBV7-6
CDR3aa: CASSLDRDFPDTQYF

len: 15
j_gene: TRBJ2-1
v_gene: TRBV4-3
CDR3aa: CASRSGGASYNEQFF

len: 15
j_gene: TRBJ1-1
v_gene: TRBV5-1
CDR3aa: CASSLRQGQEEEAFF

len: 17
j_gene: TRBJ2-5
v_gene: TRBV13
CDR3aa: CASSTGVLSGGRETQYF

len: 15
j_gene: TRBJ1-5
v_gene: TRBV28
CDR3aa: CASSPTGRIDQPQHF

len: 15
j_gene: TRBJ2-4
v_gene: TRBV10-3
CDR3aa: CAISEARAERNIQYF

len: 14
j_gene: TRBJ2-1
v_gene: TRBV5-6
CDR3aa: CASSLPGENNEQFF

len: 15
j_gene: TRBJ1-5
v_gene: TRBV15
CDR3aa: CATSRDKSSNQPQHF

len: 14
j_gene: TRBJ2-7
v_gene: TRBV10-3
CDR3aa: CAISPGTGFYEQYF

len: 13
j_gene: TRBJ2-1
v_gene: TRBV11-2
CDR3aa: CASSVQGIYEQFF

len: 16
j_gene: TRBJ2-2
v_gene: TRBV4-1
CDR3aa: CASSQAGVLNTGELFF

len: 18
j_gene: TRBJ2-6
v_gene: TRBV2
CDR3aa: CASSESGGLVSGANVLTF

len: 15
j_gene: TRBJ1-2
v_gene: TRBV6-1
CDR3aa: CASSEGTQGNYGYTF

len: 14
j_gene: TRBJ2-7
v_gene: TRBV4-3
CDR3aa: CASSPSELSYEQYF

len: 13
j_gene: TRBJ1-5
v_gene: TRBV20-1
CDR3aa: CSATGGDYQPQHF

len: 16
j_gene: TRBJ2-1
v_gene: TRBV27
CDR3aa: CASSSGGRGRVNEQFF

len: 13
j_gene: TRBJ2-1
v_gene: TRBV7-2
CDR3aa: CASRPTSGNEQFF

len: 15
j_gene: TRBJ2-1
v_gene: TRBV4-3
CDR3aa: CASSQEGQGWDEQFF

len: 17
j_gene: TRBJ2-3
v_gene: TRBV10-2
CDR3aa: CASSEPGRRNYTDTQYF

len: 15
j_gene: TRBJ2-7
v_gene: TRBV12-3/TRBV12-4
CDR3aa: CASQFIGGSSHEQYF

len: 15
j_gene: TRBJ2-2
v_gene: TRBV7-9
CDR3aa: CASSTWTGGAGELFF

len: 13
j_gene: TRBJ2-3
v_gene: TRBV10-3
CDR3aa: CAISRDRTDTQYF

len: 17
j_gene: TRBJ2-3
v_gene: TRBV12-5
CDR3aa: CASGSSRGLVRTDTQYF

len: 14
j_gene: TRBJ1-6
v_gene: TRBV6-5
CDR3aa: CASSYRREFSPLHF

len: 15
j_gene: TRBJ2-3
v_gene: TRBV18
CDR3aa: CASSQLAGRTDTQYF

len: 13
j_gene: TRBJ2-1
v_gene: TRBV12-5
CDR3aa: CVSGLDGSNEQFF

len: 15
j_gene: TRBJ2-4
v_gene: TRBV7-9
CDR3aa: CASSLGALDKNIQYF

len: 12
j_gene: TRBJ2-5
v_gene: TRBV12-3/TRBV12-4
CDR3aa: CASSSEWETQYF

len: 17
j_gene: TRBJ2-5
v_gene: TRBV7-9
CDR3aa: CASSLCRGELCLETQYF

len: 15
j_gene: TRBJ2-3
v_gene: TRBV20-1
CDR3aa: CSASSFSGWEDTQYF

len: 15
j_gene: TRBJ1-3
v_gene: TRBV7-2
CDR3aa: CASSLGTGFGNTIYF

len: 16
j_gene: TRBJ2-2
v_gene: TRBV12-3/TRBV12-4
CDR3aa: CASSLNPREETGELFF

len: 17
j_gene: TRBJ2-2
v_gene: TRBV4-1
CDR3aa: CASSLYFRDYNTGELFF

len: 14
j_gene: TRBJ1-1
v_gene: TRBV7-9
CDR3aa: CASSRRITNTEAFF

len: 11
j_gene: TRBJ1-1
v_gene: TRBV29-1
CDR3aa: CSTGKNTEAFF

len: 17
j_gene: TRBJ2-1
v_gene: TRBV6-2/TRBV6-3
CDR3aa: CASSYSYGLHLYNEQFF

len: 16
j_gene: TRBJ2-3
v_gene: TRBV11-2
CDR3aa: CASSLGRGPGTDTQYF

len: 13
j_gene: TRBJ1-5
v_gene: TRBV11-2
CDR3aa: CASSPGTVQPQHF

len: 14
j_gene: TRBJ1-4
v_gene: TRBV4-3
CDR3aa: CASSRARGGEKLFF

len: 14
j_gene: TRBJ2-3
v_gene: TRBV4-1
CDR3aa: CASSQTTGEDTQYF

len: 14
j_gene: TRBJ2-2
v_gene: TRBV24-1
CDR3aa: CATSDLLNTGELFF

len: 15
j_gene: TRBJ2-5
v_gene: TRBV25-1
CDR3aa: CASSFGSTAWETQYF

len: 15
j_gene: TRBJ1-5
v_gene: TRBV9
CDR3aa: CASSETGGSNQPQHF

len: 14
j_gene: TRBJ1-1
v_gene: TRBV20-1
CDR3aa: CSARLVRWGTEAFF

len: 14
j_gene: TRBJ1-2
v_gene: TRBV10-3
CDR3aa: CAISESSVYYGYTF

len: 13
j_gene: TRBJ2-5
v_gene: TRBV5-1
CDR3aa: CATRDGIQETQYF

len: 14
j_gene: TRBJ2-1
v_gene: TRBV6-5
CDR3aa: CASKVSSGGVPQFF

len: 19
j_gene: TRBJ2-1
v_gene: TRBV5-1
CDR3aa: CASSYRIIQPGGRGNEQFF

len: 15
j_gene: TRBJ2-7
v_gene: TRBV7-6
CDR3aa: CASSSPEDRADEQYF

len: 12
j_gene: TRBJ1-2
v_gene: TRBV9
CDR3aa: CASSVGVGGYTF

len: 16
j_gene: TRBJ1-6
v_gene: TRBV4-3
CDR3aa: CASSQDPSRGRSPLHF

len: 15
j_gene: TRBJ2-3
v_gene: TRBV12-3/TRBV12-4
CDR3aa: CASRQQGLGPDTQYF

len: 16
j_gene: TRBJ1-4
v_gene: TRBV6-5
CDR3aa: CASTHSGGAFAGKLFF

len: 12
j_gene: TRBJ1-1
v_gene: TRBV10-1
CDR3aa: CASSGGDAEAFF

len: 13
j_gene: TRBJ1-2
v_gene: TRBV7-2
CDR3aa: CASSLTTLYGYTF